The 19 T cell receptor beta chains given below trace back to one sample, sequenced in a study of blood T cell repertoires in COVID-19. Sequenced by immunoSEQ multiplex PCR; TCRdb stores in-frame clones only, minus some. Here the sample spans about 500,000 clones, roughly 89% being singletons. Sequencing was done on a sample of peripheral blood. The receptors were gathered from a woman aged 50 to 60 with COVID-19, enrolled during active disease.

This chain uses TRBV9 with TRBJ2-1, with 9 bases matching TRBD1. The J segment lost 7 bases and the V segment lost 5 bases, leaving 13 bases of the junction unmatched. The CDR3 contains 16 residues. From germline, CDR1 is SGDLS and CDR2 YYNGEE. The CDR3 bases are TGTGCCAGCAGTTCTCCCCGGGACAGGGATATAAATGAGCAGTTCTTC. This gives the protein CASSSPRDRDINEQFF.

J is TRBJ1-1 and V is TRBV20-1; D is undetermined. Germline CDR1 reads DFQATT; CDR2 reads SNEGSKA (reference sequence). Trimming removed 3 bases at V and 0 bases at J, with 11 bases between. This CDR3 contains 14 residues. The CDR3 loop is CSASDGLMNTEAFF. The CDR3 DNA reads TGCAGTGCTAGTGACGGTCTGATGAACACTGAAGCTTTCTTT.

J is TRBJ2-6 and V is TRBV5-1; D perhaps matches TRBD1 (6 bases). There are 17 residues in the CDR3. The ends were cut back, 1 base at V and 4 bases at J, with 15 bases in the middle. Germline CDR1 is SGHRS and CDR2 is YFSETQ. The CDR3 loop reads CASSLTIMGAGANVLTF. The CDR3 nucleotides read TGCGCCAGCAGCTTGACAATAATGGGGGCCGGGGCCAACGTCCTGACTTTC.

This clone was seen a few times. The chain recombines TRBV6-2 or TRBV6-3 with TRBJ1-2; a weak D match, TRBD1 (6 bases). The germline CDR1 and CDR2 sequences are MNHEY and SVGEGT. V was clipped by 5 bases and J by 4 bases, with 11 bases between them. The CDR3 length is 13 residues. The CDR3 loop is CASSPGQLYGYTF. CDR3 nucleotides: TGTGCCAGCAGTCCCGGACAGCTCTATGGCTACACCTTC.

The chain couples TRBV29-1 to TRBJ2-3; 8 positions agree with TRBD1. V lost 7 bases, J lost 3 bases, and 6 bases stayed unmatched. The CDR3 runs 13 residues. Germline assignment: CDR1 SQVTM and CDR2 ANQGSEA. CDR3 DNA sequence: TGCAGCGAAAAGGACAGGGCTACAGATACGCAGTATTTT. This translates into CSEKDRATDTQYF.

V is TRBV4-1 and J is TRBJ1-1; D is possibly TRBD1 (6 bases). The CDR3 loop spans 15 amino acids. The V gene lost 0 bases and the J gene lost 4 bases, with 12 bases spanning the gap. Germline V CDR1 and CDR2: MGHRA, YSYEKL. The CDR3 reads CASSQDRGYGTEAFF. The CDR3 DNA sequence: TGCGCCAGCAGCCAAGACAGGGGATACGGCACTGAAGCTTTCTTT.

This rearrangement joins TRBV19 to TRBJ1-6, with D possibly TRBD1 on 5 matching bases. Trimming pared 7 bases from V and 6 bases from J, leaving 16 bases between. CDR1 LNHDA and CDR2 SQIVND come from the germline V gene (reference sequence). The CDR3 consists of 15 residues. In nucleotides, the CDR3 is TGTGCCAGTAACCGGGGCCCCGGGGGTAATTCACCCCTCCACTTT. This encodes CASNRGPGGNSPLHF.

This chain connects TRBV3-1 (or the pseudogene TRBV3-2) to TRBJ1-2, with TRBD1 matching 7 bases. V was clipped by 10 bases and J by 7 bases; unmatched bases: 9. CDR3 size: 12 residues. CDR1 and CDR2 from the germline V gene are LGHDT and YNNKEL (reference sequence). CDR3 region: CATRGDRAGYTF. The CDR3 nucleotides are TGTGCCACGAGAGGCGACAGGGCTGGCTACACCTTC.

CDR3 sequence: CASSQAFYEQYF. The CDR3 DNA is TGTGCCAGCAGCCAGGCCTTTTACGAGCAGTACTTC. The rearrangement links TRBV3-1 (or the pseudogene TRBV3-2) to TRBJ2-7; D unresolved. CDR3 length: 12 residues. The V and J ends lost 3 bases and 4 bases respectively, with 7 bases between them. CDR1 is LGHDT and CDR2 is YNNKEL in the germline V gene (reference sequence).

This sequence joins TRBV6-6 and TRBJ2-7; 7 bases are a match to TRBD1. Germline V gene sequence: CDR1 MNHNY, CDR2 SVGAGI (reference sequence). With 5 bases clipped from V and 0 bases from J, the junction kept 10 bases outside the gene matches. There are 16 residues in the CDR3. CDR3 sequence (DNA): TGTGCCAGCAGTGCATCCGGGACAGCCACCTCCTACGAGCAGTACTTC. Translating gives CASSASGTATSYEQYF.

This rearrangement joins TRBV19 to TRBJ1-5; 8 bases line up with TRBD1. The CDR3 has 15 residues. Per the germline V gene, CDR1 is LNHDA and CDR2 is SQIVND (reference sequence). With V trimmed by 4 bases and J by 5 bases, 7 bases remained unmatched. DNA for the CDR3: TGTGCCAGTAGTACACAGACAGGGGCATATCAGCCCCAGCATTTT. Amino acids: CASSTQTGAYQPQHF.

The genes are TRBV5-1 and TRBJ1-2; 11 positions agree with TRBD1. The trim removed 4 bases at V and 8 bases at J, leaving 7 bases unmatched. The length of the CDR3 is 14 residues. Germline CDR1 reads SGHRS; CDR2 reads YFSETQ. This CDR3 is CASSQGQGEGGYTF. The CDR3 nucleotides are TGCGCCAGCAGCCAGGGACAGGGGGAAGGAGGCTACACCTTC.

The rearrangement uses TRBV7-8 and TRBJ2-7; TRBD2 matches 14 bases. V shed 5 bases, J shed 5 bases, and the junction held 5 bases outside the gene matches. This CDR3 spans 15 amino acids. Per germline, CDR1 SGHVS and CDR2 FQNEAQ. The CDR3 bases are TGTGCCAGCAGCCCCCGGACTAGCGGGGGGCACGAGCAGTACTTC. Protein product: CASSPRTSGGHEQYF.

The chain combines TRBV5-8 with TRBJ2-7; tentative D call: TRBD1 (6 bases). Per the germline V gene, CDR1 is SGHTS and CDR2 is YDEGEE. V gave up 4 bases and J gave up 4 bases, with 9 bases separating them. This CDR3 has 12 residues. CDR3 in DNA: TGTGCCAGCAGCCGGACAGAATACGAGCAGTACTTC. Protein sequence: CASSRTEYEQYF. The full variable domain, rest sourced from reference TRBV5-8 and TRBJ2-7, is EAGVTQSPTHLIKTRGQQATLRCSPISGHTSVYWYQQALGLGLQFLLWYDEGEERNRGNFPPRFSGRQFPNYSSELNVNALELEDSALYLCASSRTEYEQYFGPGTRLTVT.

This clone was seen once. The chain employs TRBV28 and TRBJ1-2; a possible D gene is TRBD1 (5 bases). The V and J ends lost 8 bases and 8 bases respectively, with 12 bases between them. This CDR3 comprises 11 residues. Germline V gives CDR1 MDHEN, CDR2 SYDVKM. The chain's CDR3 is CASFKGAGYTF. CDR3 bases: TGTGCCAGCTTCAAAGGGGCGGGCTACACCTTC.

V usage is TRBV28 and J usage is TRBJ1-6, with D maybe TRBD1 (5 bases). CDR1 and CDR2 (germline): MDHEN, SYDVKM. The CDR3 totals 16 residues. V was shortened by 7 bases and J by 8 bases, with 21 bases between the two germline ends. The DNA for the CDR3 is TGTGCCAGCACGATAGTTGGCGGGGGAAGAGATTCACCCCTCCACTTT. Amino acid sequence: CASTIVGGGRDSPLHF. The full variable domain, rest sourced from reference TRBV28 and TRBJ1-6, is DVKVTQSSRYLVKRTGEKVFLECVQDMDHENMFWYRQDPGLGLRLIYFSYDVKMKEKGDIPEGYSVSREKKERFSLILESASTNQTSMYLCASTIVGGGRDSPLHFGNGTRLTVT.

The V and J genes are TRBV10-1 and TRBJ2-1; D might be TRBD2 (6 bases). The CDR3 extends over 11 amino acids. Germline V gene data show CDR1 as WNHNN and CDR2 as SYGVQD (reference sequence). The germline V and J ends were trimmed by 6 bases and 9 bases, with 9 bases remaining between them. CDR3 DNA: TGCGCCAGCAGCGGGAGTGGTGAGCAGTTCTTC. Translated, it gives CASSGSGEQFF.

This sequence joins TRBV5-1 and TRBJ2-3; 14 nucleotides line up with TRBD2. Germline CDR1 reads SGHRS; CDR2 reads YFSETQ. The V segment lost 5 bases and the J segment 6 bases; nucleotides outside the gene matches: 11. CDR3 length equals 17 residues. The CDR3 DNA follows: TGCGCCAGCAGAAACCTCGGGACTAGCGGGGGAGCTGATACGCAGTATTTT. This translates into CASRNLGTSGGADTQYF.

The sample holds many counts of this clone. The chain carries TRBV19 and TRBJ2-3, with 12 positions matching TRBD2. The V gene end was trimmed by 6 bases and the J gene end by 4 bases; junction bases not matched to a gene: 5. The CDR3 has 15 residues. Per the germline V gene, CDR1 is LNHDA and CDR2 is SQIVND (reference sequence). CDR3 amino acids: CASSRLAGDADTQYF. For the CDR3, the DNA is TGTGCCAGTAGCCGACTAGCGGGGGATGCAGATACGCAGTATTTT.